This TCR beta chain was identified during a study of blood T cell repertoires in COVID-19. Original handling: Nucleated cell counts were estimated from reference gene primer amplification. Method: immunoSEQ multiplex PCR; TCRdb's copy keeps in-frame clones and lacks some. For V, J and clone size, that table is used; D and trimming come from the DNA. The sample includes 150,000 to 200,000 clones, roughly 89% of them seen just once. Seattle patients were enrolled while actively infected and followed longitudinally. This CDR3 contains 13 residues. The germline V gene encodes CDR1 SGHNT and CDR2 YENEEA. Germline trimming cut 3 bases from V and 10 bases from J; bases unmatched to any gene: 6.

The TCR was taken from a woman in her sixties or seventies with COVID-19, enrolled during active disease. Sequencing was performed on peripheral blood. The chain recombines TRBV11-3 with TRBJ2-1, with TRBD2 matching 7 bases. CDR3 residues: CASSLGGRGEQFF. CDR3 in DNA: TGTGCCAGCAGCTTGGGCGGGAGAGGGGAGCAGTTCTTC.